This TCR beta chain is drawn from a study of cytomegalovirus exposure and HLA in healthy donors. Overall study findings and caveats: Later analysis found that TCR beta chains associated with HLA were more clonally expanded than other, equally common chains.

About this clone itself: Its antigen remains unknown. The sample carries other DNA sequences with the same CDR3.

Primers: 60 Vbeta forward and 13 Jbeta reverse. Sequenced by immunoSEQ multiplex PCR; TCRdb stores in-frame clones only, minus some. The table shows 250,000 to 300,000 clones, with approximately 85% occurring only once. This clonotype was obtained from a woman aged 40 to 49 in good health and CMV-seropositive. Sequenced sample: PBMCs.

CDR3 in DNA: TGTGCCAGCTCACCAGGACTCAATGAAAAACTGTTTTTT. Its translation: CASSPGLNEKLFF. The V gene is TRBV18, the J gene TRBJ1-4; D is uncertain. This CDR3 has 13 residues. The germline CDR1 and CDR2 sequences are KGHSH and LQKENI. The V end lost 2 bases, the J end lost 5 bases, and 6 bases lay between the germline ends. The complete variable domain, with remaining parts taken from reference TRBV18 and TRBJ1-4, reads NAGVMQNPRHLVRRRGQEARLRCSPMKGHSHVYWYRQLPEEGLKFMVYLQKENIIDESGMPKERFSAEFPKEGPSILRIQQVVRGDSAAYFCASSPGLNEKLFFGSGTQLSVL.